Listed here are 19 T cell receptor beta chains from one sample, sequenced in a study of shared clonotypes between healthy human individuals. TCRdb keeps only in-frame clones here, not all; method: immunoSEQ multiplex PCR. This table has some 2.1 million clones, roughly 95% appearing once. CD45RO-negative, CCR7-selected cells formed the naive CD8 fraction, which excluded terminally differentiated effector memory CD45RA+ cells. Material for sequencing was naive CD8+ T cells sorted from blood. The receptors were sampled from a man between 18 and 35 years old in good health.

The CDR3 sequence: CASSVDRGHEKLFF. The CDR3 DNA reads as TGTGCCAGTAGTGTGGACAGGGGGCATGAAAAACTGTTTTTT. This rearrangement joins TRBV19 to TRBJ1-4; 11 nucleotides match TRBD1. Germline CDR1 is LNHDA and CDR2 is SQIVND (reference sequence). The CDR3 totals 14 residues. V was clipped by 5 bases and J by 6 bases; unmatched bases: 2.

J is TRBJ2-1 and V is TRBV9; D gene uncertain. The CDR3 has 13 amino acids. The germline V gene encodes CDR1 SGDLS and CDR2 YYNGEE. V lost 6 bases to trimming and J lost 4 bases, with 11 bases between them. Written as DNA, the CDR3 is TGTGCCAGCAACCTCCCCCCATACAATGAGCAGTTCTTC. It encodes CASNLPPYNEQFF. The full variable domain, completed using reference TRBV9 and TRBJ2-1, is DSGVTQTPKHLITATGQRVTLRCSPRSGDLSVYWYQQSLDQGLQFLIQYYNGEERAKGNILERFSAQQFPDLHSELNLSSLELGDSALYFCASNLPPYNEQFFGPGTRLTVL.

The chain links TRBV7-8 to TRBJ2-7; 8 nucleotides agree with TRBD1. V lost 1 base, J lost 2 bases, and 4 bases stayed unmatched. Germline V gene sequence: CDR1 SGHVS, CDR2 FQNEAQ. CDR3 length: 15 amino acids. CDR3 amino acids: CASSLGQGSAYEQYF. The CDR3 DNA reads TGTGCCAGCAGCTTAGGACAGGGGTCCGCCTACGAGCAGTACTTC.

This chain connects TRBV21-1 to TRBJ2-3; the table assigns TRBD1, which was not confirmed against the DNA. TRBV21-1 has pseudogene status. CDR3 size: 13 residues. The CDR3 sequence is CATWDRITDTQYF. In DNA, the CDR3 is TGTGCCACCTGGGACAGGATCACAGATACGCAGTATTTT.

This chain joins TRBV7-6 and TRBJ2-1, with a weak D call TRBD2 (5 bases). The CDR3 has 17 residues. The V and J ends lost 2 bases and 0 bases respectively, with 14 bases between them. Germline V CDR1 and CDR2: SGHVS, FNYEAQ. CDR3 DNA sequence: TGTGCCAGCAGCTTAAACCCCAGACTAACCTCCTACAATGAGCAGTTCTTC. Protein: CASSLNPRLTSYNEQFF.

The table lists this clone with a count of one. This sequence joins TRBV4-2 and TRBJ2-7, with 9 bases that match TRBD1. CDR1 and CDR2 from the germline V gene are LGHNA and YNFKEQ. The CDR3 is made up of 15 amino acids. With V trimmed by 6 bases and J by 1 base, 7 bases remained unmatched. CDR3 sequence: CASRETGGKSYEQYF. For the CDR3, the DNA is TGTGCCAGCAGGGAAACAGGGGGCAAATCCTACGAGCAGTACTTC.

Here the CDR3 reads CASSGWTSSGDTQYF. CDR3 sequence (DNA): TGTGCCAGCAGCGGGTGGACTAGCTCGGGAGATACGCAGTATTTT. The chain couples TRBV11-3 to TRBJ2-3, with 8 bases matching TRBD2. Germline loops: CDR1 SGHNT, CDR2 YENEEA. V shed 5 bases, J shed 5 bases, and the junction held 9 bases outside the gene matches. This CDR3 is 15 amino acids long. Looking up the rest from reference TRBV11-3 and TRBJ2-3 gives the full variable domain: EAGVVQSPRYKIIEKKQPVAFWCNPISGHNTLYWYLQNLGQGPELLIRYENEEAVDDSQLPKDRFSAERLKGVDSTLKIQPAELGDSAVYLCASSGWTSSGDTQYFGPGTRLTVL.

J is TRBJ2-5 and V is TRBV4-1; D gene ambiguous. The CDR3 extends over 16 amino acids. Germline CDR1 and CDR2: MGHRA and YSYEKL. V was clipped by 0 bases and J by 1 base, with 12 bases between them. CDR3 loop: CASSQDYWRTQETQYF. The CDR3 coding sequence is TGCGCCAGCAGCCAAGATTATTGGCGGACCCAAGAGACCCAGTACTTC.

CDR3 sequence reads: CASSLDDGTDTQYF. Written as DNA, the CDR3 is TGTGCCAGCAGCTTGGATGACGGGACGGATACGCAGTATTTT. The chain employs TRBV5-6 and TRBJ2-3; the D call may be TRBD1 or TRBD2 (5 bases each). The CDR3 spans 14 residues. Germline CDR1 SGHDT, CDR2 YYEEEE. Trimming took off 0 bases at V and 6 bases at J, with 11 bases between the two ends.

Regarding this clone: This CDR3 is also generated by other DNA sequences in the sample. The chain carries TRBV7-2 and TRBJ1-1; 10 bases map to TRBD1. Germline V gene lookup returns CDR1 SGHTA and CDR2 FQGNSA. This CDR3 is built from 13 residues. V trimming: 4 bases; J trimming: 5 bases; junction bases outside the gene matches: 1. The DNA for the CDR3 is TGTGCCAGCAGCTGGACAGGGGGTACTGAAGCTTTCTTT. Translation gives CASSWTGGTEAFF.

This clone has just one count. The chain recombines TRBV7-3 with TRBJ2-1, with TRBD2 identical over 9 bases. After removal of 5 bases from V and 8 bases from J, the junction contained 10 bases not matched to a gene. The CDR3 consists of 15 residues. Germline-derived CDR1 and CDR2 are SGHTA and FQGTGA. DNA for the CDR3: TGTGCCAGCAGCCAGATGGTAGCGGGGGTCCATGAGCAGTTCTTC. This gives the protein CASSQMVAGVHEQFF. The entire variable domain, with the rest obtained from reference TRBV7-3 and TRBJ2-1, is as follows: GAGVSQTPSNKVTEKGKYVELRCDPISGHTALYWYRQSLGQGPEFLIYFQGTGAADDSGLPNDRFFAVRPEGSVSTLKIQRTERGDSAVYLCASSQMVAGVHEQFFGPGTRLTVL.

The chain carries TRBV27 and TRBJ2-5; 9 bases align to TRBD2. V was clipped by 3 bases and J by 5 bases; unmatched bases: 10. Germline lookup yields CDR1 MNHEY and CDR2 SMNVEV (reference sequence). This CDR3 has 16 amino acids. The CDR3, as DNA: TGTGCCAGCAGTTTCGCCAGCGGGGGGACGTGGGAGACCCAGTACTTC. Translated: CASSFASGGTWETQYF.

The CDR3 loop is CASSDGGIEAFF. The CDR3 bases are TGCGCCAGCAGTGATGGAGGTATTGAAGCTTTCTTT. This chain links TRBV10-2 with TRBJ1-1; D is undetermined. Germline values: CDR1 WSHSY, CDR2 SAAADI. This CDR3 region has 12 residues. V dropped 3 bases and J dropped 7 bases, with 9 bases sitting between them.

Of note for this clone: The same CDR3 arises from other DNA sequences in this sample as well. The chain couples TRBV5-4 to TRBJ2-2; D unclear. The germline CDR1 and CDR2 sequences are SGHNT and YYREEE (reference sequence). The CDR3 extends over 13 amino acids. V was trimmed by 0 bases and J by 3 bases, leaving 3 bases between them. The CDR3 DNA is TGTGCCAGCAGCTTGGACCACACCGGGGAGCTGTTTTTT. Translating gives CASSLDHTGELFF.

The chain recombines TRBV30 with TRBJ2-1; tentative D call: TRBD2 (5 bases). Trimming took off 5 bases at V and 9 bases at J, with 17 bases between the two ends. This CDR3 has 13 residues. Looked up from germline, CDR1 is GTSNPN and CDR2 is SVGIG (reference sequence). CDR3 bases: TGTGCCTGGGGCACTGTTTACGGGGTTGAGCAGTTCTTC. Protein: CAWGTVYGVEQFF. The variable domain in full, completed from reference TRBV30 and TRBJ2-1, reads SQTIHQWPATLVQPVGSPLSLECTVEGTSNPNLYWYRQAAGRGLQLLFYSVGIGQISSEVPQNLSASRPQDRQFILSSKKLLLSDSGFYLCAWGTVYGVEQFFGPGTRLTVL.

This clone was counted a single time. The V and J genes are TRBV4-1 and TRBJ2-7; no clear D gene. V dropped 3 bases and J dropped 0 bases, with 9 bases sitting between them. The CDR3 consists of 14 residues. The germline CDR1 and CDR2 sequences are MGHRA and YSYEKL. The CDR3 protein is CASSHQGFSYEQYF. The CDR3, as DNA: TGCGCCAGCAGCCATCAAGGATTCTCCTACGAGCAGTACTTC.

This clone was picked up one time. V usage is TRBV6-6 and J usage is TRBJ1-1; unclear D gene. CDR3 length: 11 amino acids. The ends were cut back, 6 bases at V and 6 bases at J, with 8 bases in the middle. CDR1 and CDR2 (germline): MNHNY, SVGAGI (reference sequence). The CDR3, as DNA: TGTGCCAGCAGCCCGTCGTCTGAAGCTTTCTTT. It translates to CASSPSSEAFF.

The V call is TRBV5-5, the J call TRBJ1-1; D call uncertain. This CDR3 spans 15 amino acids. V was pared by 6 bases and J by 5 bases, with 20 bases between. From germline, CDR1 is SGHKS and CDR2 YYEKEE (reference sequence). In nucleotides, the CDR3 is TGTGCCAGCACCTTAAGTATGGCTTCGGGAACTGAAGCTTTCTTT. It translates to CASTLSMASGTEAFF. The entire variable domain, with the rest obtained from reference TRBV5-5 and TRBJ1-1, is as follows: DAGVTQSPTHLIKTRGQQVTLRCSPISGHKSVSWYQQVLGQGPQFIFQYYEKEERGRGNFPDRFSARQFPNYSSELNVNALLLGDSALYLCASTLSMASGTEAFFGQGTRLTVV.

This sequence joins TRBV9 and TRBJ1-2; possible D gene TRBD1, 6 bases. Deletions cut 3 bases from V and 8 bases from J, with 14 bases between. CDR1 is SGDLS, CDR2 YYNGEE, per germline. This CDR3 region has 13 residues. The CDR3 sequence: CASSAPKGEGYTF. DNA of the CDR3: TGTGCCAGCAGCGCCCCGAAGGGGGAGGGCTACACCTTC.